This T cell receptor (beta chain) came from a study of blood T cell repertoires in COVID-19. Turning to the study itself: Spain, Italy and the United States supplied samples that represented acute and convalescent COVID-19.

V dropped 5 bases and J dropped 0; count of bases not matched to a gene: 3. Germline V gene sequence: CDR1 MNHEY, CDR2 SVGAGI. The CDR3 loop spans 14 amino acids. The data were produced by immunoSEQ multiplex PCR, yet TCRdb's version contains in-frame clones alone and is incomplete. The sample contains roughly 36,000 clones, more than 80% of which appear only once. The V call is TRBV6-5, the J call TRBJ2-7; 8 bases match TRBD1. Sequencing used peripheral blood. The TCR sequence derives from a man in his sixties with acute or convalescent COVID-19. The CDR3 coding sequence is TGTGCCAGCAGTCTAGGACAGGGCTCCTACGAGCAGTACTTC. Protein: CASSLGQGSYEQYF.